This TCR beta chain was identified in a study of cytomegalovirus exposure and HLA in healthy donors. Researchers ran the PCR with 60 Vbeta and 13 Jbeta primers. Original handling: Counted up in a later analysis, unique TCR beta chains came to roughly 80 million, with around 9.9 million shared. The data were produced by immunoSEQ multiplex PCR, yet TCRdb's version contains in-frame clones alone and is incomplete. V and J calls and clone size are those listed in that table; D and trimming were worked out from the DNA. The table records 150,000 to 180,000 clones, 82% of them present only once. Whole-study results and caveats: Later analysis reportedly placed an Asian-associated ancestry cluster below the roughly 680-donor mean in N-insertions.

Comment on this clone: What it recognizes is unknown.

This CDR3 has 17 residues. CDR1 SEHNR and CDR2 FQNEAQ come from the germline V gene (reference sequence). V gave up 1 base and J gave up 7 bases; unmatched junction bases: 11. The sample consisted of PBMCs. The chain is built from TRBV7-9 and TRBJ2-2; 8 bases match TRBD1. The receptor was derived from a woman in her 50s in good health and CMV-seropositive. The chain's CDR3 is CASSLEVARGQGGELFF. Written as DNA, the CDR3 is TGTGCCAGCAGCTTAGAGGTTGCCAGGGGGCAGGGCGGGGAGCTGTTTTTT.